This T cell receptor (beta chain) is drawn from a study of CD8 T cells in ankylosing spondylitis. Findings and caveats of the study: Typical of ankylosing spondylitis blood, it appeared, was a TCR beta motif of under 10 highly homologous variants.

This clonotype showed up many times. Its antigen is not known. Quantitative barcoded 5'-RACE was used to prepare TCR beta libraries. Using its own MiXCR run on the 5' RACE reads, TCRdb lists one record per CDR3 protein. The sample carries around 540,000 distinct CDR3 sequences, about 13% recorded once. The CDR3 consists of 15 residues. The V and J ends lost 3 bases and 5 bases respectively, with 17 bases between them. CDR1 and CDR2 from the germline V gene are SGHKS and YYEKEE (reference sequence). This clonotype was sampled from a male donor with ankylosing spondylitis. The chain has TRBV5-5 and TRBJ1-1; D gene uncertain. The sequencing sample was made of blood, either unsorted or a sorted T cell fraction (not recorded which). CDR3 nucleotide sequence: TGTGCCAGCAGCTCCTTGGACGGGGTAGGAACTGAAGCTTTCTTT. Amino acids: CASSSLDGVGTEAFF. Drawing the rest from reference TRBV5-5 and TRBJ1-1, the complete variable domain is DAGVTQSPTHLIKTRGQQVTLRCSPISGHKSVSWYQQVLGQGPQFIFQYYEKEERGRGNFPDRFSARQFPNYSSELNVNALLLGDSALYLCASSSLDGVGTEAFFGQGTRLTVV.